Described below is a single TCR beta chain sequence and its context. This specimen belongs to a study of ipilimumab plus nivolumab after autologous stem cell transplantation. With 3 bases removed from V and 4 bases from J, the gap between germline ends came to 15 bases. Germline V gene lookup returns CDR1 KGHSH and CDR2 LQKENI. The CDR3 is 15 residues long. TCRdb's table, derived via immunoSEQ multiplex PCR, lists solely in-frame clones and lacks some. The sample lists about 84,000 clones; over 80% were seen once. The source was PBMCs, collected in a trial of ipilimumab plus nivolumab as post-transplant consolidation. The clonotype comes from a male donor with diffuse large B-cell lymphoma. This chain links TRBV18 with TRBJ1-2; D is possibly TRBD1 (5 bases). The CDR3, as DNA: TGTGCCAGCTCACCCACCCCTCAGGGAGCCTATGGCTACACCTTC. Translation: CASSPTPQGAYGYTF.